Listed here are 25 T cell receptor beta chains from one sample, sequenced in a study of cytomegalovirus exposure and HLA in healthy donors. The protocol was immunoSEQ multiplex PCR, while the TCRdb copy is restricted to in-frame clones and leaves out a portion. The sample includes roughly 65,000 clones, around 96% seen only once; the top ten take around 4.5%. The sample comprised PBMCs. The receptors here all came from a man younger than 35 in good health and CMV-seropositive.

The chain employs TRBV5-4 and TRBJ1-2; D call uncertain. CDR1 is SGHNT, CDR2 YYREEE, per germline (reference sequence). V lost 0 bases and J lost 5, with 5 bases in between. The CDR3 length is 12 residues. Here the CDR3 DNA reads TGTGCCAGCAGCTTGGGCGAGTATGGCTACACCTTC. This sequence encodes CASSLGEYGYTF.

The genes are TRBV11-2 and TRBJ2-7; D is unclear. V shed 4 bases and J shed 4 bases, with 5 bases lying between them. The germline V gene encodes CDR1 SGHAT and CDR2 FQNNGV. CDR3 length: 11 residues. CDR3 loop: CASSYNYEQYF. CDR3 bases: TGTGCCAGCAGCTATAATTACGAGCAGTACTTC.

Regarding this clone: Other nucleotide sequences in the sample specify the same CDR3. The chain recombines TRBV7-3 with TRBJ1-2, with 8 bases lining up with TRBD1. The germline V gene encodes CDR1 SGHTA and CDR2 FQGTGA. The length of the CDR3 is 13 residues. Trimming took 5 bases from V and 8 from J; bases not matched to a gene: 7. As DNA, the CDR3 is TGTGCCAGCAGCCCAGGACAGGGATTAGGCTACACCTTC. Translating it yields CASSPGQGLGYTF.

The chain links TRBV7-9 to TRBJ2-7; 7 nucleotides agree with TRBD2. CDR1 is SEHNR, CDR2 FQNEAQ, per germline (reference sequence). CDR3 size: 15 residues. V gave up 3 bases and J gave up 2 bases; unmatched junction bases: 7. CDR3 region: CASSFYSSGTYEQYF. CDR3 bases: TGTGCCAGCAGCTTTTATTCTAGCGGAACCTACGAGCAGTACTTC.

The CDR3 nucleotides read TGTGCCAGCAGCCCTACAGGGGAAGAGACCCAGTACTTC. This translates into CASSPTGEETQYF. The chain combines TRBV7-6 with TRBJ2-5, with TRBD1 identical over 7 bases. CDR3 length: 13 residues. The V segment lost 5 bases and the J segment 3 bases; nucleotides outside the gene matches: 3. Germline V lookup: CDR1 SGHVS, CDR2 FNYEAQ.

V usage is TRBV7-9 and J usage is TRBJ1-1, with 8 bases matching TRBD1. J was trimmed by 11 bases and V by 8 bases; bases with no gene match: 7. This CDR3 comprises 11 residues. Germline CDR1 SEHNR, CDR2 FQNEAQ (reference sequence). For the CDR3, the DNA is TGTGCCAGCGATCTGGGACAGGAGGCTTTCTTT. Protein: CASDLGQEAFF.

The chain carries TRBV27 and TRBJ2-7; 7 nucleotides line up with TRBD1. V shed 6 bases and J 5 bases; nucleotides not matched to a gene: 13. In germline, CDR1 is MNHEY, CDR2 SMNVEV (reference sequence). CDR3 size: 15 residues. The CDR3 coding sequence is TGTGCCAGCAGCCCCGGGACAGCCTTTTTGGACGAGCAGTACTTC. Translating it yields CASSPGTAFLDEQYF.

A single count supports this clone. The chain is built from TRBV2 and TRBJ1-2, with TRBD1 as a possible D gene (5 bases). The CDR3 totals 13 residues. V was trimmed by 6 bases and J by 1 base, leaving 9 bases between them. Germline CDR1 is SNHLY and CDR2 is FYNNEI. The CDR3 sequence: CASRRGGNYGYTF. The CDR3 DNA is TGTGCCAGCAGAAGGGGCGGTAACTATGGCTACACCTTC.

V usage is TRBV2 and J usage is TRBJ2-4; perhaps TRBD2 as D (6 bases). With 7 bases removed from V and 6 bases from J, the gap between germline ends came to 13 bases. CDR1 SNHLY and CDR2 FYNNEI come from the germline V gene. The CDR3 totals 13 residues. The CDR3 bases are TGTGCCAGCACCAGGAACGGGGGAAACATTCAGTACTTC. This encodes CASTRNGGNIQYF.

This rearrangement joins TRBV4-1 to TRBJ1-1; D is possibly TRBD1 (6 bases). V dropped 0 bases and J dropped 7 bases, with 6 bases sitting between them. The CDR3 has 12 residues. CDR1 and CDR2 (germline): MGHRA, YSYEKL. DNA of the CDR3: TGCGCCAGCAGCCAAGAGGGACATGAAGCTTTCTTT. This translates into CASSQEGHEAFF.

The chain combines TRBV27 with TRBJ1-2, with a possible D match to TRBD1 (5 bases). Trimming left V 0 bases short and J 7 bases short, with 12 bases between. The CDR3 is 14 amino acids. In germline, CDR1 is MNHEY, CDR2 SMNVEV (reference sequence). CDR3 sequence (DNA): TGTGCCAGCAGTTTATCGGGAGGGGCGGGTGGCTACACCTTC. This encodes CASSLSGGAGGYTF.

The J gene is TRBJ1-4, the V gene TRBV7-2; D is possibly TRBD1 (6 bases). The CDR3 totals 17 residues. Germline V CDR1 and CDR2: SGHTA, FQGNSA. V was shortened by 0 bases and J by 0 bases, with 11 bases between the two germline ends. The CDR3 region is CASSLAGRGSTNEKLFF. In nucleotides, the CDR3 is TGTGCCAGCAGCTTAGCAGGAAGGGGGTCAACTAATGAAAAACTGTTTTTT.

This chain uses TRBV4-3 with TRBJ1-5; the D gene is possibly TRBD1 (6 bases). The CDR3 has 16 amino acids. Per germline, CDR1 LGHNA and CDR2 YSLEER. V gave up 2 bases and J gave up 5 bases, with 16 bases separating them. CDR3 sequence reads: CASSQPRGGGYQPQHF. The CDR3 DNA reads TGCGCCAGCAGCCAACCCCGGGGGGGCGGATATCAGCCCCAGCATTTT.

The rearrangement joins TRBV6-5 to TRBJ1-6; 9 positions match TRBD1. The ends lost 0 bases at V and 13 bases at J; junction bases unmatched: 4. This CDR3 is built from 14 residues. Germline V gene sequence: CDR1 MNHEY, CDR2 SVGAGI. CDR3: CASSYSGTGRPLHF. The CDR3 nucleotides read TGTGCCAGCAGTTACTCCGGGACAGGGCGTCCCCTCCACTTT.

The chain links TRBV28 to TRBJ2-7, with TRBD1 as a possible D gene (6 bases). The germline V gene has CDR1 MDHEN and CDR2 SYDVKM. Trimming removed 6 bases from V and 2 bases from J, with 11 bases in between. This CDR3 contains 13 residues. In DNA, the CDR3 is TGTGCCAGCAGACCCGGACAGACCTACGAGCAGTACTTC. This encodes CASRPGQTYEQYF.

CDR3 in amino acids: CASSPGLGGYEQYF. Written as DNA, the CDR3 is TGTGCCAGCTCACCGGGACTGGGGGGCTACGAGCAGTACTTC. The chain joins TRBV18 to TRBJ2-7; D is perhaps TRBD2 (6 bases). V lost 3 bases and J 3 bases, leaving 12 bases between the germline ends. Germline V gene data show CDR1 as KGHSH and CDR2 as LQKENI. The CDR3 has 14 amino acids.

This clone was seen just once. The chain combines TRBV28 with TRBJ1-6; TRBD1 is a possible D gene (5 bases). This CDR3 is 18 amino acids long. V was cut by 4 bases and J by 7 bases, with 23 bases left in between. In germline, CDR1 is MDHEN, CDR2 SYDVKM. The CDR3 sequence: CASSSNLQGSGGNSPLHF. The CDR3 DNA follows: TGTGCCAGCAGTTCGAACCTTCAGGGTAGCGGGGGGAATTCACCCCTCCACTTT.

V is TRBV6-4 and J is TRBJ2-1; the match to TRBD2 covers 8 bases. CDR3 size: 16 residues. Unmatched junction bases numbered 3, after V lost 0 bases and J lost 2 bases. Germline values: CDR1 MRHNA, CDR2 SNTAGT. The CDR3 loop reads CASSDSSAGAYNEQFF. CDR3 nucleotides: TGTGCCAGCAGTGACTCCTCAGCGGGGGCCTACAATGAGCAGTTCTTC.

V is TRBV10-3 and J is TRBJ1-5; tentatively, D is TRBD1 (5 bases). CDR1 and CDR2 (germline): ENHRY, SYGVKD. The CDR3 runs to 16 residues. V was clipped by 5 bases and J by 0 bases, with 14 bases between them. CDR3 coding DNA: TGTGCCATCAGTCCCACGGGGGGGTATAGCAATCAGCCCCAGCATTTT. This encodes CAISPTGGYSNQPQHF.

The chain recombines TRBV9 with TRBJ2-1; TRBD2 matches 10 bases. Trimming at V came to 0 bases and at J to 7 bases, leaving 7 bases not matched to a gene. CDR3 length: 16 residues. Germline-derived CDR1 and CDR2 are SGDLS and YYNGEE. As DNA, the CDR3 is TGTGCCAGCAGCGTAGATCCAGCGGGGGGGTATAATGAGCAGTTCTTC. Translating it yields CASSVDPAGGYNEQFF.

This chain connects TRBV19 to TRBJ2-1; TRBD2 agrees at 11 bases. V was pared by 8 bases and J by 10 bases, with 10 bases of the junction left unmatched. CDR1 and CDR2 from the germline V gene are LNHDA and SQIVND (reference sequence). CDR3 length: 14 amino acids. CDR3 nucleotide sequence: TGTGCCAGTGAAGGCACTAGCGGGAGTTGGGAGCAGTTCTTC. Its protein product is CASEGTSGSWEQFF.

The sample holds one count of this clone. The rearrangement uses TRBV7-9 and TRBJ2-1; 10 bases are shared with TRBD1. The CDR3 contains 18 residues. Looked up from germline, CDR1 is SEHNR and CDR2 is FQNEAQ (reference sequence). V shed 4 bases and J 1 base; nucleotides not matched to a gene: 10. The CDR3 is CASSSKGMDRGSYNEQFF. In nucleotides, the CDR3 is TGTGCCAGCAGCTCGAAGGGAATGGACAGGGGGTCCTACAATGAGCAGTTCTTC.

DNA of the CDR3: TGTGCCATTAGTTCGGGGGGCCGTAACTATGGCTACACCTTC. Its protein is CAISSGGRNYGYTF. This chain uses TRBV2 with TRBJ1-2, with D tentatively TRBD1 (6 bases). CDR3 length: 14 residues. Germline lookup yields CDR1 SNHLY and CDR2 FYNNEI. Trimming removed 10 bases from V and 1 base from J, with 16 bases in between.

The chain joins TRBV28 to TRBJ2-5; TRBD1 is a possible D gene (6 bases). Germline CDR1 and CDR2: MDHEN and SYDVKM. The CDR3 runs to 13 residues. Trimming stripped 9 bases from V and 1 base from J, with 12 bases between. The CDR3 protein is CASVMDSQETQYF. The CDR3 DNA reads TGTGCCAGTGTTATGGACAGCCAAGAGACCCAGTACTTC.

The chain couples TRBV10-2 to TRBJ2-1; 9 nucleotides match TRBD2. Germline loops: CDR1 WSHSY, CDR2 SAAADI. The ends lost 3 bases at V and 2 bases at J; junction bases unmatched: 2. The CDR3 contains 15 residues. The CDR3 loop is CASSDGGGAYNEQFF. The CDR3 region has the DNA TGCGCCAGCAGTGACGGCGGGGGGGCCTACAATGAGCAGTTCTTC.